Shown below are 25 T cell receptor beta chains from a single sample sequenced in a study of cytomegalovirus exposure and HLA in healthy donors. Amplification used 60 Vbeta primers and 13 Jbeta primers. Sequenced by immunoSEQ multiplex PCR; TCRdb stores in-frame clones only, minus some. Of roughly 180,000 clones detected, 9.5% appear once; the ten largest clones hold 1% to 1.5%. Sequenced: PBMCs. These receptors came from a young woman in good health and CMV-seropositive.

This clone was counted only a few times. The chain combines TRBV6-5 with TRBJ1-2; 10 bases match TRBD1. Trimming took 0 bases from V and 7 from J; bases not matched to a gene: 2. There are 14 residues in the CDR3. Germline V gene data show CDR1 as MNHEY and CDR2 as SVGAGI. CDR3 amino acids: CASSYSGTGAGYTF. CDR3 bases: TGTGCCAGCAGTTACTCCGGGACAGGGGCTGGCTACACCTTC.

This clone was counted only a few times. CDR3 in DNA: TGTGCCAGCAGCCCTAGAACGGATAGCGGGAGTCGCGGGTGGACAGATACGCAGTATTTT. Translated: CASSPRTDSGSRGWTDTQYF. The chain couples TRBV9 to TRBJ2-3, with 9 bases matching TRBD2. Germline V gene lookup returns CDR1 SGDLS and CDR2 YYNGEE. The CDR3 is made up of 20 amino acids. V shed 4 bases and J 3 bases; nucleotides not matched to a gene: 21.

In nucleotides, the CDR3 is TGTGCCAGCAGTCGGGACAGGTCGAGCTATGGCTACACCTTC. Amino acid sequence: CASSRDRSSYGYTF. This chain joins TRBV2 and TRBJ1-2; the match to TRBD1 covers 8 bases. CDR1 and CDR2 from the germline V gene are SNHLY and FYNNEI. The CDR3 spans 14 residues. J gave up 4 bases and V 5 bases, and 6 bases lay outside the gene matches.

The chain carries TRBV15 and TRBJ2-1, with no clear D. Trimming shortened V by 6 bases and J by 0 bases, and 12 bases separated the two germline ends. Germline CDR1 reads LNHNV; CDR2 reads YYDKDF (reference sequence). The CDR3 extends over 15 amino acids. The DNA for the CDR3 is TGTGCCACCAGTCAGGAAACGAGCTCCTACAATGAGCAGTTCTTC. It is translated as CATSQETSSYNEQFF.

In this sample, this clone turned up a few times. The J gene is TRBJ2-1, the V gene TRBV2; D is possibly TRBD2 (6 bases). The CDR3 covers 13 residues. The germline gives CDR1 SNHLY, CDR2 FYNNEI. V was pared by 7 bases and J by 6 bases, with 13 bases between. The CDR3 DNA follows: TGTGCCAGCATCCGGACTATGATCAATGAGCAGTTCTTC. It codes for CASIRTMINEQFF.

The chain recombines TRBV18 with TRBJ2-7, with 7 bases matching TRBD1. This CDR3 is built from 16 residues. From germline, CDR1 is KGHSH and CDR2 LQKENI. V gave up 0 bases and J gave up 0 bases; unmatched junction bases: 5. CDR3 residues: CASSPPSRGHSYEQYF. For the CDR3, the DNA is TGTGCCAGCTCACCACCCAGTAGGGGGCACTCCTACGAGCAGTACTTC.

The chain is built from TRBV5-1 and TRBJ1-4; 9 nucleotides align to TRBD1. Per the germline V gene, CDR1 is SGHRS and CDR2 is YFSETQ. V shed 2 bases and J 5 bases; nucleotides not matched to a gene: 7. The CDR3 is 16 residues long. The CDR3 bases are TGCGCCAGCAGCTTACAGGGGGCGGGGGCAAATGAAAAACTGTTTTTT. Translation gives CASSLQGAGANEKLFF.

The V gene is TRBV5-1, the J gene TRBJ2-3; 7 bases agree with TRBD2. CDR3 length: 14 residues. V was pared by 2 bases and J by 5 bases, with 5 bases of the junction left unmatched. Per the germline V gene, CDR1 is SGHRS and CDR2 is YFSETQ. The CDR3 DNA sequence: TGCGCCAGCAGCTTTATAGGGAGGGAAGATACGCAGTATTTT. Translated, it gives CASSFIGREDTQYF. Combining the CDR3 with reference TRBV5-1 and TRBJ2-3 gives the whole variable domain KAGVTQTPRYLIKTRGQQVTLSCSPISGHRSVSWYQQTPGQGLQFLFEYFSETQRNKGNFPGRFSGRQFSNSRSEMNVSTLELGDSALYLCASSFIGREDTQYFGPGTRLTVL.

This clone was recorded only once. DNA of the CDR3: TGTGCCAGCAGCTTAGGTACGGCCTTCAAGGGGAACGGCTATGGCTACACCTTC. Translating it yields CASSLGTAFKGNGYGYTF. The chain uses TRBV11-2 and TRBJ1-2; D is perhaps TRBD1 (5 bases). This CDR3 contains 18 residues. V gave up 1 base and J gave up 4 bases, with 22 bases separating them. CDR1 SGHAT and CDR2 FQNNGV come from the germline V gene.

This clone has only a few counts. The CDR3 DNA is TGTGCCAGCAGCCCCCCGCAACGAGGCGGGGAGACCCAGTACTTC. Translation: CASSPPQRGGETQYF. The chain recombines TRBV7-9 with TRBJ2-5; D possibly corresponds to TRBD2 (5 bases). CDR1 and CDR2 from the germline V gene are SEHNR and FQNEAQ (reference sequence). The CDR3 contains 15 residues. V shed 5 bases and J shed 5 bases, with 18 bases lying between them.

In its sample, this clone was seen a few times. The V call is TRBV5-3, the J call TRBJ2-5; D gene uncertain. TRBV5-3 counts as an open reading frame of uncertain function. This CDR3 is built from 14 residues. Trimming took 2 bases from V and 7 from J, leaving 15 bases between them. This CDR3 reads CARSFDTLTGTQYF. CDR3 nucleotides: TGTGCCAGAAGCTTTGATACCCTGACGGGGACCCAGTACTTC.

The chain recombines TRBV18 with TRBJ2-7; 8 positions match TRBD1. The trim removed 3 bases at V and 9 bases at J, leaving 4 bases unmatched. This CDR3 contains 12 residues. Per germline, CDR1 KGHSH and CDR2 LQKENI. The CDR3 DNA sequence: TGTGCCAGCTCACCCCAGGGGGCTGCGCAGTACTTC. Translating it yields CASSPQGAAQYF.

This clone has a handful of counts. The chain links TRBV9 to TRBJ1-1; TRBD1 aligns across 7 bases. Unmatched junction bases numbered 6, after V lost 0 bases and J lost 7 bases. The germline gives CDR1 SGDLS, CDR2 YYNGEE. The CDR3 runs to 14 residues. CDR3 sequence (DNA): TGTGCCAGCAGCGTAGGGACAGGTCTAGTTGAAGCTTTCTTT. Translated: CASSVGTGLVEAFF.

This clone was picked up a small number of times. The J gene is TRBJ2-7, the V gene TRBV18, with 14 positions matching TRBD2. The V gene end was trimmed by 4 bases and the J gene end by 6 bases; junction bases not matched to a gene: 5. Germline V gives CDR1 KGHSH, CDR2 LQKENI. The CDR3 runs to 15 residues. The CDR3 is CASSLGLAGGSEQYF. The CDR3 DNA reads TGTGCCAGCTCACTCGGACTAGCGGGAGGTTCCGAGCAGTACTTC. The whole variable domain, remainder taken from reference TRBV18 and TRBJ2-7, is NAGVMQNPRHLVRRRGQEARLRCSPMKGHSHVYWYRQLPEEGLKFMVYLQKENIIDESGMPKERFSAEFPKEGPSILRIQQVVRGDSAAYFCASSLGLAGGSEQYFGPGTRLTVT.

A few counts support this clone. The chain combines TRBV7-9 with TRBJ2-7; 10 bases fit TRBD1. This CDR3 contains 13 residues. CDR1 SEHNR and CDR2 FQNEAQ come from the germline V gene (reference sequence). J gave up 5 bases and V 7 bases, and 5 bases lay outside the gene matches. Here the CDR3 DNA reads TGTGCCAGCAAAAGCGGGACAGGGGACGAGCAGTACTTC. It is translated as CASKSGTGDEQYF.

This clone was picked up a small number of times. V gene TRBV6-6 combines with J gene TRBJ1-1, with D possibly being TRBD1 (6 bases). The CDR3 contains 11 residues. Germline assignment: CDR1 MNHNY and CDR2 SVGAGI (reference sequence). Trimming pared 7 bases from V and 4 bases from J, leaving 7 bases between. CDR3: CASIGGTEAFF. The CDR3 bases are TGTGCCAGCATAGGGGGCACTGAAGCTTTCTTT.

This clone has a handful of counts. Its ends do not fully match the called genes, so a read error is possible. The chain joins TRBV7-9 to TRBJ2-1; D remains ambiguous. This CDR3 is built from 12 residues. Germline CDR1 and CDR2: SEHNR and FQNEAQ (reference sequence). This chain's CDR3 is CASSLAYNEQFF. DNA of the CDR3: TGTGCCAGCAGCTTAGCCTATAATGAGCAGTTCTTC.

Comment on this clone: Other DNA sequences in the same sample also yield this CDR3. The chain has TRBV5-6 and TRBJ1-5; TRBD1 aligns across 7 bases. The V gene end was trimmed by 2 bases and the J gene end by 0 bases; junction bases not matched to a gene: 11. This CDR3 comprises 18 residues. Germline-derived CDR1 and CDR2 are SGHDT and YYEEEE. The CDR3 DNA follows: TGTGCCAGCAGCTTACTTTCGACAGGGAGATATAGCAATCAGCCCCAGCATTTT. It codes for CASSLLSTGRYSNQPQHF. The full variable domain, completed using reference TRBV5-6 and TRBJ1-5, is DAGVTQSPTHLIKTRGQQVTLRCSPKSGHDTVSWYQQALGQGPQFIFQYYEEEERQRGNFPDRFSGHQFPNYSSELNVNALLLGDSALYLCASSLLSTGRYSNQPQHFGDGTRLSIL.

This clone was seen a handful of times. The chain combines TRBV7-9 with TRBJ2-7; TRBD2 aligns across 8 bases. CDR1 and CDR2 (germline): SEHNR, FQNEAQ (reference sequence). The length of the CDR3 is 15 residues. Trimming removed 5 bases from V and 4 bases from J; junction bases left unmatched: 10. DNA of the CDR3: TGTGCCAGCAGCCTCGGCCAGACTAGCGTGTACGAGCAGTACTTC. Translated: CASSLGQTSVYEQYF.

This clone was counted a few times. The chain employs TRBV9 and TRBJ1-1; 11 nucleotides match TRBD1. CDR1 is SGDLS and CDR2 is YYNGEE in the germline V gene. V shed 3 bases and J 5 bases; nucleotides not matched to a gene: 6. The CDR3 has 15 amino acids. The CDR3, as DNA: TGTGCCAGCAGCGGGGACAGGGGGAAGAGGACTGAAGCTTTCTTT. Amino acids: CASSGDRGKRTEAFF.

This clone was observed a few times. The genes are TRBV5-6 and TRBJ1-4, with a tentative D call TRBD1 (6 bases). V was shortened by 4 bases and J by 0 bases, with 10 bases between the two germline ends. CDR1 and CDR2 from the germline V gene are SGHDT and YYEEEE. This CDR3 contains 15 residues. CDR3 residues: CASSAPGATNEKLFF. The CDR3 region has the DNA TGTGCCAGCAGCGCCCCAGGGGCAACTAATGAAAAACTGTTTTTT. The whole variable domain, remainder taken from reference TRBV5-6 and TRBJ1-4, is DAGVTQSPTHLIKTRGQQVTLRCSPKSGHDTVSWYQQALGQGPQFIFQYYEEEERQRGNFPDRFSGHQFPNYSSELNVNALLLGDSALYLCASSAPGATNEKLFFGSGTQLSVL.

This clone has at least ten counts. The genes are TRBV5-6 and TRBJ2-6; no reliable D call. Trimming took off 0 bases at V and 0 bases at J, with 4 bases between the two ends. There are 15 residues in the CDR3. Germline CDR1 SGHDT, CDR2 YYEEEE. The CDR3 DNA reads TGTGCCAGCAGCTTGGGGGCCTCTGGGGCCAACGTCCTGACTTTC. Encoded protein: CASSLGASGANVLTF.

V gene TRBV7-6 combines with J gene TRBJ2-3, with a tentative D call TRBD2 (5 bases). The CDR3 spans 15 residues. V was clipped by 5 bases and J by 0 bases, with 12 bases between them. Germline loops: CDR1 SGHVS, CDR2 FNYEAQ. CDR3 region: CASSLPRGSTDTQYF. In nucleotides, the CDR3 is TGTGCCAGCAGCCTACCCCGAGGGAGCACAGATACGCAGTATTTT.

This clone was counted only a few times. This rearrangement joins TRBV5-6 to TRBJ1-4; D ambiguous. The V end lost 0 bases, the J end lost 0 bases, and 3 bases lay between the germline ends. This CDR3 spans 14 amino acids. Germline CDR1 and CDR2: SGHDT and YYEEEE. CDR3 DNA: TGTGCCAGCAGCTTGGGGCCAACTAATGAAAAACTGTTTTTT. Protein product: CASSLGPTNEKLFF. The full variable domain, its missing parts supplied by reference TRBV5-6 and TRBJ1-4, is DAGVTQSPTHLIKTRGQQVTLRCSPKSGHDTVSWYQQALGQGPQFIFQYYEEEERQRGNFPDRFSGHQFPNYSSELNVNALLLGDSALYLCASSLGPTNEKLFFGSGTQLSVL.

The chain has TRBV4-1 and TRBJ1-5; 7 bases agree with TRBD1. There are 15 residues in the CDR3. The V gene end was trimmed by 2 bases and the J gene end by 6 bases; junction bases not matched to a gene: 7. The germline V gene has CDR1 MGHRA and CDR2 YSYEKL. CDR3 protein: CASSQTNRGGQPQHF. CDR3 DNA: TGCGCCAGCAGCCAAACCAACAGGGGCGGTCAGCCCCAGCATTTT.